The 9 T cell receptor beta chains presented below share a single source sample, sequenced in a study of shared clonotypes between healthy human individuals. Measured with immunoSEQ multiplex PCR; TCRdb has only the in-frame clones, and not every one. This repertoire shows about 1,500,000 clones, roughly 96% found once; its top ten account for about 1%. Source material: naive CD4+ T cells sorted from blood. Stated subset: CD45RA+ positively selected. These receptors were obtained from a man younger than 45 in good health.

In this sample, this clone turned up once. V and J are TRBV6-1 and TRBJ1-2; D may be TRBD1 (5 bases). V was pared by 6 bases and J by 5 bases, with 10 bases between. Germline CDR1 is MNHNS and CDR2 is SASEGT. CDR3 length: 12 residues. CDR3 sequence: CASRGDGYGYTF. As DNA, the CDR3 is TGTGCCAGCAGGGGGGACGGGTATGGCTACACCTTC.

V usage is TRBV6-5 and J usage is TRBJ1-1, with D maybe TRBD1 (6 bases). The V and J ends lost 0 bases and 5 bases respectively, with 10 bases between them. Looked up from germline, CDR1 is MNHEY and CDR2 is SVGAGI. The CDR3 sequence is 14 residues long. CDR3 residues: CASSYSRGWTEAFF. The CDR3 DNA reads TGTGCCAGCAGTTACTCCAGGGGATGGACTGAAGCTTTCTTT.

V and J are TRBV18 and TRBJ2-1; D is ambiguous. Trimming shortened V by 3 bases and J by 6 bases, and 9 bases separated the two germline ends. The CDR3 is 13 amino acids. CDR1 is KGHSH and CDR2 is LQKENI in the germline V gene. The CDR3 loop is CASSPSSSNEQFF. The CDR3 bases are TGTGCCAGCTCACCTTCCTCGAGCAATGAGCAGTTCTTC.

This clone has a single count. At one boundary the junction diverges from the germline segment, which might be a read error. For the CDR3, the DNA is TGTGCCAGCTCACCAGAACCTCACCCAAAAGGGAAGGGGAAACATTTT. It is translated as CASSPEPHPKGKGKHF. The chain has TRBV18 and TRBJ2-3; weak D call: TRBD1 (5 bases). This CDR3 contains 16 residues. Looked up from germline, CDR1 is KGHSH and CDR2 is LQKENI.

V gene TRBV5-1 combines with J gene TRBJ2-3, with D maybe TRBD1 (5 bases). V was trimmed by 4 bases and J by 4 bases, leaving 10 bases between them. The CDR3 loop spans 13 amino acids. Germline-derived CDR1 and CDR2 are SGHRS and YFSETQ. As DNA, the CDR3 is TGCGCCAGCAGCAAGGTGGGGCCAGATACGCAGTATTTT. It encodes CASSKVGPDTQYF.

The V gene is TRBV27, the J gene TRBJ1-2; D call uncertain. The germline V gene has CDR1 MNHEY and CDR2 SMNVEV (reference sequence). V lost 4 bases and J 4 bases, leaving 10 bases between the germline ends. The CDR3 runs 13 residues. Here the CDR3 DNA reads TGTGCCAGCAGTTCCGCGGACGGCTATGGCTACACCTTC. Its protein product is CASSSADGYGYTF.

V gene TRBV29-1 combines with J gene TRBJ1-5; maybe TRBD1 (5 bases). Germline CDR1 is SQVTM and CDR2 is ANQGSEA. The length of the CDR3 is 13 residues. Trimming removed 4 bases at V and 6 bases at J, with 13 bases between. This chain's CDR3 is CSVGAGVRQPQHF. The CDR3 DNA reads TGCAGCGTTGGGGCGGGGGTCCGTCAGCCCCAGCATTTT. Full variable domain (remainder filled in from reference TRBV29-1 and TRBJ1-5): SAVISQKPSRDICQRGTSLTIQCQVDSQVTMMFWYRQQPGQSLTLIATANQGSEATYESGFVIDKFPISRPNLTFSTLTVSNMSPEDSSIYLCSVGAGVRQPQHFGDGTRLSIL.

This clone was observed a single time. The chain recombines TRBV15 with TRBJ2-1; TRBD2 agrees at 8 bases. Germline V lookup: CDR1 LNHNV, CDR2 YYDKDF (reference sequence). The trim removed 8 bases at V and 3 bases at J, leaving 6 bases unmatched. The CDR3 totals 14 residues. CDR3 DNA: TGTGCCACCGGGACTAGTTTATACTACAATGAGCAGTTCTTC. It specifies CATGTSLYYNEQFF.

This rearrangement joins TRBV10-1 to TRBJ2-3; 7 positions agree with TRBD2. V lost 5 bases to trimming and J lost 0 bases; unmatched junction nucleotides: 2. The CDR3 spans 14 residues. Germline V gene lookup returns CDR1 WNHNN and CDR2 SYGVQD (reference sequence). The DNA of the CDR3 is TGCGCCAGCAGTACTAGCGTTAGCACAGATACGCAGTATTTT. Its translation is CASSTSVSTDTQYF.